The sequence of this T cell receptor beta chain was determined in a study of shared clonotypes between healthy human individuals. General study findings and limits: Sequencing of the sorted subsets was shown by rarefaction to be incomplete despite large depth. It was observed that roughly 5.4% of naive CD4 clonotypes were shared across a handful of donors.

Only in-frame clones appear in the TCRdb table, and some are missing; sequencing was by immunoSEQ multiplex PCR. The data show about 1.1 million clones, about 80% seen once. Caucasian adults residing in Nashville, Tennessee made up all the donors. Of note for this clone: Its antigen is undetermined. A junction end diverges from the germline sequence, so it may reflect a read error.

The CDR3 consists of 15 residues. Germline V gene lookup returns CDR1 LNHDA and CDR2 SQIVND (reference sequence). This clonotype was obtained from a man younger than 35 in good health. Some clones in this sample may be carry-over from other donors' samples. The rearrangement uses TRBV19 and TRBJ2-7; 7 bases agree with TRBD1. Sequenced material: memory CD4+ T cells from PBMCs. Subset in this sample: CD45RA-negative fraction. The CDR3 here is CVSSGIGTASYEQYF. CDR3 nucleotide sequence: TGTGTCAGTAGTGGTATCGGGACAGCCTCCTACGAGCAGTACTTC. The variable domain in full, completed from reference TRBV19 and TRBJ2-7, reads DGGITQSPKYLFRKEGQNVTLSCEQNLNHDAMYWYRQDPGQGLRLIYYSQIVNDFQKGDIAEGYSVSREKKESFPLTVTSAQKNPTAFYLCVSSGIGTASYEQYFGPGTRLTVT.